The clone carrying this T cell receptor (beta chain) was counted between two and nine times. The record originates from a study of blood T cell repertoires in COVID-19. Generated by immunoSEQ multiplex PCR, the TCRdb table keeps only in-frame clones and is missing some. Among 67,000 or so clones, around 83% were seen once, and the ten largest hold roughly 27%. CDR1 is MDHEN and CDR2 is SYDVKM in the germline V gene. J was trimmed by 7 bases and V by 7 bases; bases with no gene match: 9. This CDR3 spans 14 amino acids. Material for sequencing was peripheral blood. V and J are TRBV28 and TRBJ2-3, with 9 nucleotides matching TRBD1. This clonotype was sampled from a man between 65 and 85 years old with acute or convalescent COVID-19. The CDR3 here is CASISWDRDNTQYF. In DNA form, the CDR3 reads TGTGCCAGCATCTCCTGGGACAGGGATAATACGCAGTATTTT.